The 18 T cell receptor beta chains given below trace back to one sample, sequenced in a study of Ad26.COV2.S vaccination and SARS-CoV-2 variants. Profiled with immunoSEQ multiplex PCR; TCRdb holds only in-frame clones, not every one. The table has 300,000 to 400,000 clones, around 90% seen once. Treatment indicated: some 19 received Ad26.COV2.S at low or high dose, single or two shots; about 5 received placebo; per-sample allocation not given. Each sample was drawn 63 days after the first injection (of vaccine or placebo). Material: peripheral blood, obtained in a trial of Ad26.COV2.S vaccine versus placebo. All receptors derive from a person between 18 and 60 years old who received the Ad26.COV2.S COVID-19 vaccine or a placebo.

This rearrangement joins TRBV27 to TRBJ1-2; no reliable D call. V was trimmed by 3 bases and J by 2 bases, leaving 7 bases between them. The CDR3 sequence is 13 residues long. The germline V gene has CDR1 MNHEY and CDR2 SMNVEV (reference sequence). CDR3 bases: TGTGCCAGCAGTTTTTCGGGGAACTATGGCTACACCTTC. It is translated as CASSFSGNYGYTF.

The rearrangement uses TRBV6-4 and TRBJ1-1, with D unresolved. CDR3 length equals 15 residues. Germline assignment: CDR1 MRHNA and CDR2 SNTAGT. The ends were cut back, 0 bases at V and 4 bases at J, with 12 bases in the middle. The CDR3 DNA follows: TGTGCCAGCAGTGACTCGATCGCAGCTATCACTGAAGCTTTCTTT. Translation: CASSDSIAAITEAFF.

The chain is built from TRBV5-1 and TRBJ2-7; TRBD1 matches at 9 bases. The CDR3 sequence is 15 residues long. J gave up 5 bases and V 0 bases, and 6 bases lay outside the gene matches. Looked up from germline, CDR1 is SGHRS and CDR2 is YFSETQ. CDR3 protein: CASSLGTGGYNEQYF. CDR3 bases: TGCGCCAGCAGCTTGGGTACAGGGGGCTACAACGAGCAGTACTTC.

This clone was found once. The chain is built from TRBV9 and TRBJ1-2; 7 positions match TRBD1. The germline V gene has CDR1 SGDLS and CDR2 YYNGEE. This CDR3 contains 12 residues. Trimming removed 4 bases from V and 7 bases from J; junction bases left unmatched: 4. Written as DNA, the CDR3 is TGTGCCAGCAGCACCCGGGACAGTGGCTACACCTTC. Its protein is CASSTRDSGYTF.

The chain is built from TRBV27 and TRBJ2-3, with 7 bases matching TRBD1. From germline, CDR1 is MNHEY and CDR2 SMNVEV (reference sequence). CDR3 length: 19 amino acids. V lost 3 bases to trimming and J lost 6 bases; unmatched junction nucleotides: 21. The CDR3 here is CASSLRQGPTWVGHDTQYF. DNA for the CDR3: TGTGCCAGCAGTTTGAGACAGGGACCTACTTGGGTCGGTCACGATACGCAGTATTTT.

The genes are TRBV7-2 and TRBJ1-6; tentatively, D is TRBD1 (6 bases). There are 13 residues in the CDR3. Trimming cost V 4 bases and J 9 bases, with 10 bases left between them. Germline-derived CDR1 and CDR2 are SGHTA and FQGNSA. The CDR3 loop reads CASSSQGSSPLHF. In nucleotides, the CDR3 is TGTGCCAGCAGCTCTCAGGGGAGTTCACCCCTCCACTTT.

The J gene is TRBJ2-3, the V gene TRBV28; D not resolved. The CDR3 totals 14 residues. CDR1 is MDHEN, CDR2 SYDVKM, per germline. Trimming cost V 3 bases and J 7 bases, with 14 bases left between them. In DNA, the CDR3 is TGTGCCAGCAGTTTTACGAATCCCCCATATACGCAGTATTTT. Residues: CASSFTNPPYTQYF.

The chain joins TRBV9 to TRBJ2-1, with 13 positions matching TRBD2. CDR1 is SGDLS and CDR2 is YYNGEE in the germline V gene. V lost 0 bases, J lost 4 bases, and 7 bases stayed unmatched. CDR3 length: 18 amino acids. In nucleotides, the CDR3 is TGTGCCAGCAGCGTAGGGACTAGCGGGGGTCGGGGATACAATGAGCAGTTCTTC. Residues: CASSVGTSGGRGYNEQFF.

This clone is a singleton in its sample. This chain uses TRBV3-1 (or the pseudogene TRBV3-2) with TRBJ2-1; D is perhaps TRBD2 (5 bases). Germline-derived CDR1 and CDR2 are LGHDT and YNNKEL (reference sequence). V lost 4 bases and J lost 7, with 11 bases in between. The CDR3 is 13 amino acids. In nucleotides, the CDR3 is TGTGCCAGCAGCCCTTCATTAGCGAATGAGCAGTTCTTC. Amino acid sequence: CASSPSLANEQFF.

The rearrangement links TRBV11-2 to TRBJ1-2; D uncertain. Germline V lookup: CDR1 SGHAT, CDR2 FQNNGV. CDR3 length: 14 amino acids. Trimming took off 1 base at V and 4 bases at J, with 10 bases between the two ends. This CDR3 is CASSLGPRLYGYTF. For the CDR3, the DNA is TGTGCCAGCAGCTTAGGTCCGCGCCTCTATGGCTACACCTTC. Looking up the rest from reference TRBV11-2 and TRBJ1-2 gives the full variable domain: EAGVAQSPRYKIIEKRQSVAFWCNPISGHATLYWYQQILGQGPKLLIQFQNNGVVDDSQLPKDRFSAERLKGVDSTLKIQPAKLEDSAVYLCASSLGPRLYGYTFGSGTRLTVV.

The CDR3: CASSSGQQRGNSPLHF. CDR3 in DNA: TGTGCCAGCAGCTCAGGCCAACAGCGCGGGAATTCACCCCTCCACTTT. V gene TRBV5-4 combines with J gene TRBJ1-6; D is unresolved. CDR1 and CDR2 (germline): SGHNT, YYREEE (reference sequence). The CDR3 contains 16 residues. V lost 3 bases and J 7 bases, leaving 17 bases between the germline ends.

This chain connects TRBV18 to TRBJ2-5, with D unclear. Germline V gives CDR1 KGHSH, CDR2 LQKENI. The V and J ends lost 0 bases and 6 bases respectively, with 17 bases between them. There are 16 residues in the CDR3. In DNA form, the CDR3 reads TGTGCCAGCTCACCACCGGTGGGCGTGGGGTCACAGACCCAGTACTTC. It yields the protein CASSPPVGVGSQTQYF.

The chain carries TRBV6-1 and TRBJ1-5; no clear D gene. The CDR3 loop spans 18 amino acids. Germline CDR1 is MNHNS and CDR2 is SASEGT. Trimming stripped 0 bases from V and 2 bases from J, with 17 bases between. The chain's CDR3 is CASSEALRRGFGNQPQHF. CDR3 in DNA: TGTGCCAGCAGTGAAGCGTTACGGCGGGGATTCGGCAATCAGCCCCAGCATTTT.

V is TRBV3-1 (or the pseudogene TRBV3-2) and J is TRBJ1-4; D is undetermined. Trimming stripped 5 bases from V and 8 bases from J, with 15 bases between. Germline CDR1 and CDR2: LGHDT and YNNKEL (reference sequence). The CDR3 extends over 14 amino acids. The CDR3 spells CASSMRTRREKLFF. In DNA, the CDR3 is TGTGCCAGCAGCATGCGGACCAGGCGCGAAAAACTGTTTTTT.

This clone was seen a single time. The V call is TRBV28, the J call TRBJ1-1; the D gene is possibly TRBD1 (5 bases). CDR3 length: 14 residues. With 4 bases removed from V and 0 bases from J, the gap between germline ends came to 9 bases. Germline assignment: CDR1 MDHEN and CDR2 SYDVKM. In nucleotides, the CDR3 is TGTGCCAGCAGTTGGGGGAAGTTGAACACTGAAGCTTTCTTT. Protein: CASSWGKLNTEAFF.

This chain connects TRBV11-3 to TRBJ2-2; TRBD2 might be the D (5 bases). V was trimmed by 5 bases and J by 4 bases, leaving 29 bases between them. The germline CDR1 and CDR2 sequences are SGHNT and YENEEA. This CDR3 is built from 20 residues. This CDR3 is CASSPSSGPLIRDGTGELFF. CDR3 DNA: TGTGCCAGCAGCCCTAGTTCCGGGCCTCTAATTCGGGATGGCACCGGGGAGCTGTTTTTT.

CDR3 loop: CAWNWGLGSYNEQFF. Here the CDR3 DNA reads TGTGCCTGGAACTGGGGACTGGGCTCCTACAATGAGCAGTTCTTC. The rearrangement joins TRBV30 to TRBJ2-1; D is possibly TRBD2 (6 bases). CDR1 is GTSNPN and CDR2 is SVGIG in the germline V gene (reference sequence). V shed 4 bases and J shed 0 bases, with 13 bases lying between them. This CDR3 has 15 amino acids.

The chain couples TRBV7-8 to TRBJ2-2; 11 bases agree with TRBD1. V gave up 5 bases and J gave up 7 bases; unmatched junction bases: 6. This CDR3 spans 15 amino acids. Germline CDR1 and CDR2: SGHVS and FQNEAQ. The CDR3, as DNA: TGTGCCAGCAGCGGACGGGACAGGGGGGACGGGGAGCTGTTTTTT. Translation: CASSGRDRGDGELFF.